This T cell receptor beta chain originates from a study of radiotherapy plus CTLA-4 blockade in lung cancer. Turning to the study itself: Disease control was present in 25% to 35% of patients, and objective responses in approximately 20%.

Points from the study as a whole: TCR clones from tumors expanded in blood after radiotherapy plus ipilimumab. Response, reportedly, was best predicted by interferon-beta along with early blood T cell clone dynamics.

The germline CDR1 and CDR2 sequences are SGHNT and YENEEA. V was cut by 1 base and J by 0 bases, with 11 bases left in between. This CDR3 has 16 amino acids. Chemo-refractory metastatic non-small-cell lung cancer patients were treated with focal radiation plus CTLA-4 blockade with ipilimumab. Libraries were prepared by immunoSEQ multiplex PCR; TCRdb keeps only in-frame clonotypes and omits some of them. Of approximately 82,000 clones listed, under 85% were seen once; the top ten hold 14% to 15%. Regarding this clone: Its antigen is as yet unknown.

The clonotype was recovered from a human donor with non-small cell lung cancer that progressed on radiotherapy plus ipilimumab. The chain recombines TRBV11-3 with TRBJ2-3, with a weak D call TRBD1 (6 bases). This material consisted of peripheral blood, taken from a patient treated with radiotherapy plus ipilimumab. In DNA, the CDR3 is TGTGCCAGCAGCTTAGGGGGGCCGGGGAGCACAGATACGCAGTATTTT. This sequence encodes CASSLGGPGSTDTQYF.